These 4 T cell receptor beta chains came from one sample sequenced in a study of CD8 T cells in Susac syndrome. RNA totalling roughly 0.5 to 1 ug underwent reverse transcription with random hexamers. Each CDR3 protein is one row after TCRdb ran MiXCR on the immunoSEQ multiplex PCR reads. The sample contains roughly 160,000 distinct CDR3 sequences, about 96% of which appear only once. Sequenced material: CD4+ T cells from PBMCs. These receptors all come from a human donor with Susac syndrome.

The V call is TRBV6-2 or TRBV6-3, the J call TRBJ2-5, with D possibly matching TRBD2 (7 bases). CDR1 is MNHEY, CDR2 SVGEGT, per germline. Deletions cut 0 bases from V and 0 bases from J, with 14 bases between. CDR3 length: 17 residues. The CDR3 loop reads CASSYSIEGGDQETQYF. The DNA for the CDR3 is TGTGCCAGCAGTTACTCAATCGAGGGGGGGGACCAAGAGACCCAGTACTTC.

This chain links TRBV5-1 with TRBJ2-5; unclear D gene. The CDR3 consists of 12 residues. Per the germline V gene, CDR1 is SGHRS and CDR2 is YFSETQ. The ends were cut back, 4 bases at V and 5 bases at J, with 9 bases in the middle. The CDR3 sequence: CASSPESETQYF. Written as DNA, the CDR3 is TGCGCCAGCAGCCCGGAATCCGAGACCCAGTACTTC.

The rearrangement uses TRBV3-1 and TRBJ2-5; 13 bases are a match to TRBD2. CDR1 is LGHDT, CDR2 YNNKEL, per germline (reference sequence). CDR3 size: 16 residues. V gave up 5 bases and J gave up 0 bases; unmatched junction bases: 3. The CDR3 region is CASSLLAGGHQETQYF. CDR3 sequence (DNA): TGTGCCAGCAGCTTACTAGCGGGGGGGCACCAAGAGACCCAGTACTTC.

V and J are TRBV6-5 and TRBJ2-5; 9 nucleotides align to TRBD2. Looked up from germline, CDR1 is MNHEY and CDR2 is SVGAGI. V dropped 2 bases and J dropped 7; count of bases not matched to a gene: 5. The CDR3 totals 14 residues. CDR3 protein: CASSYTPAGGTQYF. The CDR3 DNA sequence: TGTGCCAGCAGTTACACCCCAGCGGGAGGGACCCAGTACTTC.